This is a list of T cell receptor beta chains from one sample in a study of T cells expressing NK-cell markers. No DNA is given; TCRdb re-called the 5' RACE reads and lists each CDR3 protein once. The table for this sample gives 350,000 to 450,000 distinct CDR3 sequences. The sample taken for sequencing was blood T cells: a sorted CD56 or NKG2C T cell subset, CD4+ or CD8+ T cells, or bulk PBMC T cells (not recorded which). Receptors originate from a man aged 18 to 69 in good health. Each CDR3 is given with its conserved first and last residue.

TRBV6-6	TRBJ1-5	CASGTGSHQPQHF
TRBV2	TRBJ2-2	CASRARTGQGSGELFF
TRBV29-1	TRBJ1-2	CSVDRGGNGYTF
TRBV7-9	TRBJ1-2	CASSTDWEGGYTF
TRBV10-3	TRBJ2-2	CAISEGAGTGELFF
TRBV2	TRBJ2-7	CASRGATYEQYF
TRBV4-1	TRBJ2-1	CASSQLLAGGQGEQFF
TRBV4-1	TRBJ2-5	CASSQYPGTSEETQYF
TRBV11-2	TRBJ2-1	CASSPTTGGNEQFF
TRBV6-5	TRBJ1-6	CASSYEFSSSPLHF
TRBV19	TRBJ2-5	CASTESILKQETQYF
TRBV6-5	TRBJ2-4	CASSSGTSKGDIQYF
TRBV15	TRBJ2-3	CATSRDRRGGGTDTQYF
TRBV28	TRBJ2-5	CASSLTEEKQETQYF
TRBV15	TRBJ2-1	CATSREASGGREQFF
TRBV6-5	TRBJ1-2	CASSSTSQSYGYTF
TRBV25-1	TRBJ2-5	CASSTPGLGQETQYF
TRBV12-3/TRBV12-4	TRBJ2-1	CASSHGLAGGSNEQFF
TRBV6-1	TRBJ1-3	CASSPHVLPGNTIYF
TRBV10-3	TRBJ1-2	CAIRQLGDGYTF
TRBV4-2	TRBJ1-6	CASSQDGGQSSNSPLHF
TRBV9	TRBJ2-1	CASSDRQGYNEQFF
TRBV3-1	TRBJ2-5	CASSGRTLSQETQYF
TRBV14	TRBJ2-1	CASSQGRGVSNEQFF
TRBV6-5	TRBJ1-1	CASSYEGGTEAFF
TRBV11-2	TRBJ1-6	CASRPRGQADSPLHF